The clone carrying this T cell receptor (beta chain) was recorded at least ten times. What it binds is unknown. RNA transcripts yielded amplified TCR beta CDR3 regions. The workflow started with a first-round RT-PCR run with HTBI primers and then moved on to a second-round multiplex PCR. TCRdb recomputed calls from the multiplex PCR reads with MiXCR, one row per CDR3 protein. The table lists around 1.1 million distinct CDR3 sequences, approximately 35% of them singletons, with over 8.5% in the top ten. The sample is drawn from a study of Graves' ophthalmopathy and Graves' hyperthyroidism. Findings and caveats of the study: Also, most clonotypes expanded in the thyroid above 0.001 frequency appeared in blood.

This TCR was sampled from an adult man with Graves' hyperthyroidism. The sample comprised peripheral blood or thyroid tissue (not recorded which).

CDR3: CASSQAGTESDTGELFF. CDR3 sequence (DNA): TGTGCCAGCAGCCAAGCCGGGACGGAATCGGACACCGGGGAGCTGTTTTTT. The chain combines TRBV14 with TRBJ2-2, with D perhaps being TRBD1 or TRBD2 (5 bases each). CDR3 length: 17 residues. The V and J ends lost 1 base and 3 bases respectively, with 15 bases between them. Per germline, CDR1 SGHDN and CDR2 FVKESK.